The clone carrying this T cell receptor beta chain was seen once. With V trimmed by 3 bases and J by 7 bases, 19 bases remained unmatched. The CDR3 totals 18 residues. CDR1 and CDR2 from the germline V gene are GTSNPN and SVGIG (reference sequence). Produced via immunoSEQ multiplex PCR; TCRdb's table is partial and in-frame only. Of tens of thousands of clones in the sample, around 75% were seen once. These data are taken from a study of control samples from healthy donors and cancer patients. The chain links TRBV30 to TRBJ1-5, with 9 positions matching TRBD1. The sequence derives from a male donor with melanoma. Material: formalin-fixed, paraffin-embedded tissue. The CDR3, as DNA: TGTGCCTGGAGACTTGGGCGACGAACAGGGGGCGAAGAACAGCCCCAGCATTTT. Translation: CAWRLGRRTGGEEQPQHF. Variable domain in full (rest from reference TRBV30 and TRBJ1-5): SQTIHQWPATLVQPVGSPLSLECTVEGTSNPNLYWYRQAAGRGLQLLFYSVGIGQISSEVPQNLSASRPQDRQFILSSKKLLLSDSGFYLCAWRLGRRTGGEEQPQHFGDGTRLSIL.